This TCR beta chain was identified during a study of blood T cell repertoires in COVID-19. Clones were sequenced by immunoSEQ multiplex PCR, and TCRdb holds only the in-frame ones, with some missing. This sample has approximately 360,000 clones, with approximately 88% found just once. This CDR3 has 15 amino acids. The ends lost 6 bases at V and 3 bases at J; junction bases unmatched: 10. Germline V lookup: CDR1 MNHNY, CDR2 SVGAGI (reference sequence). The chain recombines TRBV6-6 with TRBJ1-1; 7 positions match TRBD1. The sequence derives from a woman aged 25 to 39 with acute COVID-19. Sequenced: PBMCs or T cells enriched from blood (not recorded which). The CDR3 nucleotides read TGTGCCAGCAGCACCATGGACAGGTTGGACACTGAAGCTTTCTTT. Amino acids: CASSTMDRLDTEAFF.